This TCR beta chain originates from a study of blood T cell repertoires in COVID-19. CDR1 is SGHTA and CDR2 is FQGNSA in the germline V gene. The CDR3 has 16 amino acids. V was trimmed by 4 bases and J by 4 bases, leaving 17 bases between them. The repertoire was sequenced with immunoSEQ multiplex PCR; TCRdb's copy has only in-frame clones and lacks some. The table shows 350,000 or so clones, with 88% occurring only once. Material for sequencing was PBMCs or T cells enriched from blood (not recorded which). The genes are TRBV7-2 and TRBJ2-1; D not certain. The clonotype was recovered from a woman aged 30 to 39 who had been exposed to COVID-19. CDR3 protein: CASSSPGPLPYNEQFF. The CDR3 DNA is TGTGCCAGCAGCTCCCCTGGGCCCTTACCTTACAATGAGCAGTTCTTC.